The 23 T cell receptor beta chains reported below all come from one sample, sequenced in a study of spatial heterogeneity in lung cancer. TCRdb processed the 5' RACE reads anew with MiXCR; each CDR3 protein has one entry. The data contain about 45,000 distinct CDR3 sequences, roughly 15% of them singletons. As to time point: sample taken at primary tumor resection. No cell sorting; template was whole RNA from tumor, lung tissue or PBMC. This specimen consisted of PBMCs, obtained at surgery. These receptors were obtained from a male donor with early-stage non-small cell lung cancer.

This clonotype turned up a few times. This chain connects TRBV24-1 to TRBJ2-3, with TRBD2 as a possible D gene (6 bases). This CDR3 is built from 16 residues. CDR1 KGHDR and CDR2 SFDVKD come from the germline V gene. The V and J ends lost 6 bases and 0 bases respectively, with 15 bases between them. The CDR3, as DNA: TGTGCCACCAGTAACCCGCGGGGCTCAAGCACAGATACGCAGTATTTT. As protein: CATSNPRGSSTDTQYF.

This clonotype was observed a handful of times. V and J are TRBV5-6 and TRBJ1-1; a possible D gene is TRBD1 (5 bases). The CDR3 contains 14 residues. Germline lookup yields CDR1 SGHDT and CDR2 YYEEEE. V was pared by 1 base and J by 6 bases, with 13 bases between. For the CDR3, the DNA is TGTGCCAGCAGCTTGCCGCCGCGGGGGGCTGAAGCTTTCTTT. Translation: CASSLPPRGAEAFF.

Worth noting for this clonotype: A much larger clone lies one base from this, so it may be a read error. The chain is built from TRBV20-1 and TRBJ1-5; TRBD1 aligns across 11 bases. The J call is doubtful: the DNA matches TRBJ2-3 better. This CDR3 comprises 13 residues. The germline gives CDR1 DFQATT, CDR2 SNEGSKA (reference sequence). The CDR3 here is CSARTGGNQPQYF. The CDR3 DNA reads TGCAGTGCCAGGACAGGGGGCAATCAGCCCCAGTATTTT.

J is TRBJ2-5 and V is TRBV4-2; TRBD2 matches at 8 bases. Germline V gives CDR1 LGHNA, CDR2 YNFKEQ. Unmatched junction bases numbered 6, after V lost 4 bases and J lost 2 bases. The CDR3 runs to 15 residues. The CDR3 sequence is CASSPRASGQETQYF. The CDR3 nucleotides read TGTGCCAGCAGCCCTCGCGCTAGCGGGCAAGAGACCCAGTACTTC.

This clonotype has more than one count but fewer than ten. The chain employs TRBV10-3 and TRBJ1-1; D possibly corresponds to TRBD1 (5 bases). The CDR3 sequence is 13 residues long. Per germline, CDR1 ENHRY and CDR2 SYGVKD. With 6 bases removed from V and 0 bases from J, the gap between germline ends came to 8 bases. In DNA, the CDR3 is TGTGCCATCAGACAGGACATGAACACTGAAGCTTTCTTT. Translating gives CAIRQDMNTEAFF.

The chain uses TRBV5-1 and TRBJ2-7; 10 bases line up with TRBD1. CDR3 size: 15 residues. V was clipped by 2 bases and J by 5 bases; unmatched bases: 7. Germline V gene lookup returns CDR1 SGHRS and CDR2 YFSETQ. For the CDR3, the DNA is TGCGCCAGCAGCTTCTTCGGGACAGGGGTGAACGAGCAGTACTTC. It yields the protein CASSFFGTGVNEQYF.

CDR3 sequence reads: CASSEVGRGKDEAFF. For the CDR3, the DNA is TGTGCCAGCAGCGAAGTGGGCAGGGGAAAGGATGAAGCTTTCTTT. The genes are TRBV25-1 and TRBJ1-1, with D tentatively TRBD1 (6 bases). Trimming stripped 6 bases from V and 7 bases from J, with 21 bases between. Germline loops: CDR1 MGHDK, CDR2 SYGVNS. The CDR3 spans 15 residues.

This chain joins TRBV6-5 and TRBJ2-5, with 7 bases lining up with TRBD1. The trim removed 8 bases at V and 4 bases at J, leaving 19 bases unmatched. The CDR3 runs to 17 residues. Per germline, CDR1 MNHEY and CDR2 SVGAGI. CDR3 sequence reads: CASRPRSGTDASETQYF. The CDR3 nucleotides are TGTGCCAGCCGACCCCGCTCCGGGACAGACGCCTCAGAGACCCAGTACTTC.

V usage is TRBV12-5 and J usage is TRBJ1-1, with 10 bases fitting TRBD1. The CDR3 is 17 amino acids. Per germline, CDR1 LGHNT and CDR2 FRNRAP. V gave up 2 bases and J gave up 0 bases; unmatched junction bases: 6. CDR3 sequence (DNA): TGTGCTAGTGGTTTGTTCGGGACAGGGGCTTTGAACACTGAAGCTTTCTTT. It encodes CASGLFGTGALNTEAFF. Using reference TRBV12-5 and TRBJ1-1 for the parts outside the CDR3, the full variable domain is DARVTQTPRHKVTEMGQEVTMRCQPILGHNTVFWYRQTMMQGLELLAYFRNRAPLDDSGMPKDRFSAEMPDATLATLKIQPSEPRDSAVYFCASGLFGTGALNTEAFFGQGTRLTVV.

At least ten counts were recorded for this clonotype. This chain joins TRBV3-1 and TRBJ2-3; 15 nucleotides match TRBD2. This CDR3 comprises 19 residues. With V trimmed by 4 bases and J by 1 base, 9 bases remained unmatched. CDR1 is LGHDT and CDR2 is YNNKEL in the germline V gene (reference sequence). This chain's CDR3 is CASSRRSGLAGGRTDTQYF. CDR3 in DNA: TGTGCCAGCAGCCGTCGGTCGGGACTAGCGGGGGGCCGCACAGATACGCAGTATTTT.

This clonotype came up many times. The genes are TRBV28 and TRBJ1-5; weak D call: TRBD1 (5 bases). The CDR3 runs 15 residues. Looked up from germline, CDR1 is MDHEN and CDR2 is SYDVKM. V gave up 5 bases and J gave up 2 bases, with 13 bases separating them. The CDR3 nucleotides read TGTGCCAGCAGTCCGGCGGGGGGAGGCAATCAGCCCCAGCATTTT. Protein product: CASSPAGGGNQPQHF.

The chain is built from TRBV7-3 and TRBJ2-1; the D call may be TRBD1 or TRBD2 (5 bases each). Trimming cost V 4 bases and J 0 bases, with 13 bases left between them. Germline CDR1 reads SGHTA; CDR2 reads FQGTGA. This CDR3 has 16 residues. The CDR3 is CASSSMGRSSYNEQFF. For the CDR3, the DNA is TGTGCCAGCAGCTCTATGGGACGGAGCTCCTACAATGAGCAGTTCTTC.

Many counts were recorded for this clonotype. This chain uses TRBV5-4 with TRBJ2-3, with D unresolved. Germline V gives CDR1 SGHNT, CDR2 YYREEE (reference sequence). The CDR3 runs to 12 residues. Trimming stripped 0 bases from V and 4 bases from J, with 3 bases between. CDR3 amino acids: CASSLVPDTQYF. The DNA of the CDR3 is TGTGCCAGCAGCTTGGTTCCAGATACGCAGTATTTT.

The table lists this clonotype with a few counts. The V and J genes are TRBV5-4 and TRBJ2-3; 8 bases align to TRBD2. Per germline, CDR1 SGHNT and CDR2 YYREEE (reference sequence). With 1 base clipped from V and 0 bases from J, the junction kept 10 bases outside the gene matches. The CDR3 loop spans 18 amino acids. CDR3 nucleotide sequence: TGTGCCAGCAGCTTGATGGGACACGGACTAGCTAGCACAGATACGCAGTATTTT. This sequence encodes CASSLMGHGLASTDTQYF.

V usage is TRBV12-3 or TRBV12-4 and J usage is TRBJ2-7, with 7 bases identical to TRBD1. The CDR3 runs to 14 residues. J gave up 3 bases and V 5 bases, and 7 bases lay outside the gene matches. The CDR3 sequence: CASSRDREYYEQYF. DNA of the CDR3: TGTGCCAGCAGTAGAGACAGGGAATACTACGAGCAGTACTTC.

V and J are TRBV7-2 and TRBJ1-5; D perhaps matches TRBD1 (6 bases). Germline V gene sequence: CDR1 SGHTA, CDR2 FQGNSA. This CDR3 is built from 15 residues. Trimming shortened V by 1 base and J by 3 bases, and 10 bases separated the two germline ends. This chain's CDR3 is CASSLDRGPNQPQHF. CDR3 nucleotides: TGTGCCAGCAGCTTAGATCGGGGGCCCAATCAGCCCCAGCATTTT.

This sequence joins TRBV5-1 and TRBJ1-1, with no clear D. V was pared by 2 bases and J by 1 base, with 9 bases between. Germline values: CDR1 SGHRS, CDR2 YFSETQ. The CDR3 covers 14 residues. Here the CDR3 reads CASSFDSSNTEAFF. CDR3 coding DNA: TGCGCCAGCAGCTTTGACTCCTCGAACACTGAAGCTTTCTTT.

This clonotype was counted a few times. The chain recombines TRBV5-1 with TRBJ2-1, with 7 bases that match TRBD2. Germline V gene lookup returns CDR1 SGHRS and CDR2 YFSETQ. With V trimmed by 2 bases and J by 0 bases, 2 bases remained unmatched. This CDR3 is built from 15 residues. The chain's CDR3 is CASSFLAGSYNEQFF. The CDR3 DNA reads TGCGCCAGCAGCTTCTTAGCGGGCTCCTACAATGAGCAGTTCTTC.

The table lists this clonotype with a few counts. The chain has TRBV29-1 and TRBJ2-5, with 9 bases identical to TRBD1. This CDR3 contains 14 residues. Germline assignment: CDR1 SQVTM and CDR2 ANQGSEA. J was trimmed by 4 bases and V by 4 bases; bases with no gene match: 7. DNA for the CDR3: TGCAGCGTTGGGGGACAGGGAGGTGGAGAGACCCAGTACTTC. Amino acid sequence: CSVGGQGGGETQYF.

J is TRBJ1-2 and V is TRBV10-3, with a tentative D call TRBD1 (6 bases). Germline V gene lookup returns CDR1 ENHRY and CDR2 SYGVKD. V lost 8 bases, J lost 5 bases, and 12 bases lay in between. The CDR3 is 12 residues long. CDR3 region: CAIGMDSYGYTF. CDR3 nucleotide sequence: TGTGCCATCGGCATGGACAGTTATGGCTACACCTTC.

This chain uses TRBV7-8 with TRBJ2-7; possibly TRBD1 for D (5 bases). The CDR3 length is 16 residues. Trimming cost V 0 bases and J 2 bases, with 14 bases left between them. CDR1 SGHVS and CDR2 FQNEAQ come from the germline V gene. CDR3 amino acids: CASSLASQGRAYEQYF. Written as DNA, the CDR3 is TGTGCCAGCAGCTTAGCGTCCCAGGGTAGGGCCTACGAGCAGTACTTC.

This rearrangement joins TRBV15 to TRBJ2-3; D may correspond to TRBD1 or TRBD2 (5 bases each). CDR1 and CDR2 from the germline V gene are LNHNV and YYDKDF (reference sequence). The CDR3 is made up of 15 amino acids. Deletions cut 0 bases from V and 1 base from J, with 8 bases between. CDR3 in DNA: TGTGCCACCAGCAGAGATCGGGACCGCACAGATACGCAGTATTTT. Translating it yields CATSRDRDRTDTQYF.

This clonotype appeared many times. The gene calls are TRBV10-3 and TRBJ1-4; no clear D gene. Germline V gives CDR1 ENHRY, CDR2 SYGVKD. Trimming took 0 bases from V and 1 from J, leaving 6 bases between them. The CDR3 has 15 amino acids. This CDR3 is CAISESVGTNEKLFF. In nucleotides, the CDR3 is TGTGCCATCAGTGAGTCGGTTGGAACTAATGAAAAACTGTTTTTT.